These T cell receptor beta chains were read from a single sample in a study of shared clonotypes between healthy human individuals. Sequencing was performed with immunoSEQ multiplex PCR; in TCRdb, only in-frame clones are kept and a portion is missing. Found here are about 2.1 million clones, 93% of them singletons; the top ten hold around 1.7%. Sequencing was done on a sample of naive CD8+ T cells from PBMCs. The receptors shown here come from a man aged 18-30 years in good health. Some clones in this sample may be carry-over from other donors' samples. Each CDR3 is given with its conserved first and last residue. D genes are given only for firm matches. Where a row states a size, it is once, few, many or the class of an expanded clone; other rows omit it.

TRBJ1-1	-	-	TRBV27	TGTGCCAGCAGTTCCCAGGTTGACGTAAAGGGGAACACTGAAGCTTTCTTT	CASSSQVDVKGNTEAFF
TRBJ1-1	-	-	TRBV29-1	TGCAGCGTTGAAAAGAGGGAAAATGAAGCTTTCTTT	CSVEKRENEAFF
TRBJ1-4	TRBD1	-	TRBV28	TGTGCCAGCATCGGCCGGGACAGCTTCAGGGGAACTAATGAAAAACTGTTTTTT	CASIGRDSFRGTNEKLFF
TRBJ2-2	TRBD1	-	TRBV13	TGTGCCAGCAGCTTCGACAGGGAGAACACCGGGGAGCTGTTTTTT	CASSFDRENTGELFF
TRBJ1-1	-	-	TRBV4-3	TGCGCCAGCAGCCAAGCCATAAGGGCAGTGAACACTGAAGCTTTCTTT	CASSQAIRAVNTEAFF
TRBJ2-7	TRBD1	-	TRBV10-2	TGCGCCAGCAGACCCCCGGGACAGGGCACCTACGAGCAGTACTTC	CASRPPGQGTYEQYF
TRBJ2-2	-	-	TRBV27	TGTGCCAGCAGTTCCGTGCCTTATAACACCGGGGAGCTGTTTTTT	CASSSVPYNTGELFF
TRBJ2-1	-	-	TRBV19	TGTGCCAGTAGTCCGGTACCAGGGCTTGAGCAGTTCTTC	CASSPVPGLEQFF
TRBJ2-7	TRBD1	-	TRBV9	TGTGCCAGCAGCCCAACAGGGGCTATCTACGAGCAGTACTTC	CASSPTGAIYEQYF
TRBJ2-2	-	-	TRBV7-3	TGTGCCAGCAGCCCTACACCCACGGCGAACACCGGGGAGCTGTTTTTT	CASSPTPTANTGELFF
TRBJ2-1	-	-	TRBV2	TGTGCCAGCAGTGAACAGACCGAGACTTCATTTTATGAGCAGTTCTTC	CASSEQTETSFYEQFF
TRBJ1-1	-	-	TRBV5-1	TGCGCCAGCAGCCCGGTTTGGGGGAACACTGAAGCTTTCTTT	CASSPVWGNTEAFF
TRBJ2-3	-	once	TRBV29-1	TGCAGCGTTGGGGGGGCACGCACAGATACGCAGTATTTT	CSVGGARTDTQYF
TRBJ2-7	-	-	TRBV18	TGTGCCAGCTCACCAACGCCCTACGAGCAGTACTTC	CASSPTPYEQYF
TRBJ2-7	-	-	TRBV15	TGTGCCACCAGCCCTTCTCGAACTAGCTCTGAACCCTACGAGCAGTACTTC	CATSPSRTSSEPYEQYF
TRBJ1-1	-	few	TRBV10-3	TGTGCCATCAGTGAGCCGGGACTGATGAACACTGAAGCTTTCTTT	CAISEPGLMNTEAFF
TRBJ2-2	-	once	TRBV27	TGTGCCAGCAGTTTAAGGGGCCCCCTAGCGCCCGGGGAGCTGTTTTTT	CASSLRGPLAPGELFF
TRBJ1-3	-	-	TRBV7-2	TGTGCCAGCAGCTTAGGACACAGCTCTGGAAACACCATATATTTT	CASSLGHSSGNTIYF
TRBJ2-7	-	-	TRBV4-1	TGCGCCAGCAGCCAAGGCAGGGGCCCTACCTTCTACGAGCAGTACTTC	CASSQGRGPTFYEQYF
TRBJ2-2	-	-	TRBV4-1	TGCGCCAGCAGCCAAGTAGTGAGGGACAAGAACACCGGGGAGCTGTTTTTT	CASSQVVRDKNTGELFF
TRBJ2-2	-	-	TRBV5-8	TGTGCCAGCAGCTTAAACAAGAACACCGGGGAGCTGTTTTTT	CASSLNKNTGELFF
TRBJ2-7	-	-	TRBV2	TGTGCCAGCAGTCCGGGACACCGCTCCTACGAGCAGTACTTC	CASSPGHRSYEQYF
TRBJ1-4	-	-	TRBV19	TGTGCCAGTAGTATAGCTGGGGGTCCCCCCCTGGAGAAACTGTTTTTT	CASSIAGGPPLEKLFF
TRBJ2-7	TRBD2	-	TRBV28	TGTGCCAGCAGCCCAACCGGGGAGGGAGCCTACGAGCAGTACTTC	CASSPTGEGAYEQYF
TRBJ2-2	-	-	TRBV29-1	TGCAGCGTGCCCCAGGGGTACACCGGGGAGCTGTTTTTT	CSVPQGYTGELFF
TRBJ2-7	-	-	TRBV14	TGTGCCAGCAGCCTGCCGGGATTGTACGAGCAGTACTTC	CASSLPGLYEQYF
TRBJ2-7	TRBD2	-	TRBV27	TGTGCCAGCAGTTCCAGGGAGGGGTACGAGCAGTACTTC	CASSSREGYEQYF
TRBJ1-3	-	-	TRBV7-9	TGTGCCAGCAGCAAAAAGGCAGGGTCCGGAAACACCATATATTTT	CASSKKAGSGNTIYF
TRBJ2-7	-	once	TRBV15	TGTGCCACCAGAGACAGGAGCTCCTACGAGCAGTACTTC	CATRDRSSYEQYF
TRBJ2-1	TRBD2	-	TRBV4-3	TGCGCCAGCAGCCCGGGGACTAGCGGAGCTGGCTACAATGAGCAGTTCTTC	CASSPGTSGAGYNEQFF
TRBJ1-1	-	-	TRBV4-1	TGCGCCAGCAGCCCAGGGGCATGGGACACTGAAGCTTTCTTT	CASSPGAWDTEAFF
TRBJ2-5	-	-	TRBV7-9	TGTGCCAGCAGCTCGGGAGTTCACACGGAGACCCAGTACTTC	CASSSGVHTETQYF
TRBJ1-2	TRBD1	-	TRBV27	TGTGCCAGCAGTTTATGGACAGGGGATGGCTACACCTTC	CASSLWTGDGYTF
TRBJ2-7	TRBD2	-	TRBV7-9	TGTGCCAGCAGCCCTTCCCTAGCGGGAGATGTCTACGAGCAGTACTTC	CASSPSLAGDVYEQYF
TRBJ1-3	-	-	TRBV7-9	TGTGCCAGCAGCGCCGGTACGGTCTCTGGAAACACCATATATTTT	CASSAGTVSGNTIYF
TRBJ1-2	-	-	TRBV9	TGTGCCAGCAGCCCGACCCCCGGGCCCTTC	CASSPTPGPF
TRBJ1-1	-	-	TRBV14	TGTGCCAGCAGCCAAGACTGGAGCACTGAAGCTTTCTTT	CASSQDWSTEAFF
TRBJ1-1	TRBD1	-	TRBV6-5	TGTGCCAGCAGTCCCGGACAGGACGCGGGGGCTTTCTTT	CASSPGQDAGAFF
TRBJ2-1	TRBD2	-	TRBV6-5	TGTGCCAGCAGTTATTCTGCGGGAGAGGCCTACAATGAGCAGTTCTTC	CASSYSAGEAYNEQFF
TRBJ2-1	-	-	TRBV7-9	TGTGCCAGCAGCTTATTAGGACAGAAAGCCTACAATGAGCAGTTCTTC	CASSLLGQKAYNEQFF